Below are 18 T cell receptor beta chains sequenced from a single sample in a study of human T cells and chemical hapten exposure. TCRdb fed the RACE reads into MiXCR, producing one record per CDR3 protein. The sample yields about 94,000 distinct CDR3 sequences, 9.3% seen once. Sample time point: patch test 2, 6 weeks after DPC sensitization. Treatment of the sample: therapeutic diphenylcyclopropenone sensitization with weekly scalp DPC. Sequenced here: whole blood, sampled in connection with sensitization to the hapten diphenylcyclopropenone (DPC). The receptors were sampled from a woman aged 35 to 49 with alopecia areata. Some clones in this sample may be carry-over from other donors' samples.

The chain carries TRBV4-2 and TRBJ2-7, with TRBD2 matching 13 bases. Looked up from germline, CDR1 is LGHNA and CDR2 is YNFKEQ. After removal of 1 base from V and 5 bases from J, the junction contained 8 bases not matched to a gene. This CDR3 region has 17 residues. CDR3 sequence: CASSQAGTSGMWDEQYF. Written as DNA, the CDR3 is TGTGCCAGCAGCCAAGCCGGGACTAGCGGGATGTGGGACGAGCAGTACTTC.

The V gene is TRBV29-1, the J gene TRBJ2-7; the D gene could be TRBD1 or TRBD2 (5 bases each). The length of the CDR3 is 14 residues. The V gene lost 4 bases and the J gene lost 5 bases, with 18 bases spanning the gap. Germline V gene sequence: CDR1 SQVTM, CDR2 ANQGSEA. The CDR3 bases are TGCAGCGTTGCGGGGCGGGTTTATAATAACGAGCAGTACTTC. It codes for CSVAGRVYNNEQYF.

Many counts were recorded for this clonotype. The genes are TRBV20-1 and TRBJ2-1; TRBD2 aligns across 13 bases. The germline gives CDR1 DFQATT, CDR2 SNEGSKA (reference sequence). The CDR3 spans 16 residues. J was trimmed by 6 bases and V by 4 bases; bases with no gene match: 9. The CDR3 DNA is TGCAGTGCTACCCGACTAGCGGGAGGACTATCCAATGAGCAGTTCTTC. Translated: CSATRLAGGLSNEQFF.

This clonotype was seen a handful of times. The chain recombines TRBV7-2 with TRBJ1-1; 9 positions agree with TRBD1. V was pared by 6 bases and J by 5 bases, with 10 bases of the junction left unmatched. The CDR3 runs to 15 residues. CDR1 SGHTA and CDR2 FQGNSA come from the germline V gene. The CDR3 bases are TGTGCCAGCAGTTCACCGGGACAGGGAAAAACTGAAGCTTTCTTT. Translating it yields CASSSPGQGKTEAFF. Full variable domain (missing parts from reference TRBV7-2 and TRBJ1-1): GAGVSQSPSNKVTEKGKDVELRCDPISGHTALYWYRQSLGQGLEFLIYFQGNSAPDKSGLPSDRFSAERTGGSVSTLTIQRTQQEDSAVYLCASSSPGQGKTEAFFGQGTRLTVV.

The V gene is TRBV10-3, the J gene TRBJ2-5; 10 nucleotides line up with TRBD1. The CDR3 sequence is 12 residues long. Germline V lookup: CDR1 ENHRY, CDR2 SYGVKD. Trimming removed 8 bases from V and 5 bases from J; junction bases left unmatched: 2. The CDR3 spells CAIGTGVETQYF. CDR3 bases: TGTGCCATCGGGACAGGGGTGGAGACCCAGTACTTC.

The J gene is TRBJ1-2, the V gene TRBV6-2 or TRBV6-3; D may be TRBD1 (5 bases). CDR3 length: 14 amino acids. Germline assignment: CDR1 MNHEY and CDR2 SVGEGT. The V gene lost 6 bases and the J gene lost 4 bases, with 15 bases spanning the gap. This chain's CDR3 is CASSHKRDSYGYTF. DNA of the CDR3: TGTGCCAGCAGCCACAAGAGAGACAGCTATGGCTACACCTTC.

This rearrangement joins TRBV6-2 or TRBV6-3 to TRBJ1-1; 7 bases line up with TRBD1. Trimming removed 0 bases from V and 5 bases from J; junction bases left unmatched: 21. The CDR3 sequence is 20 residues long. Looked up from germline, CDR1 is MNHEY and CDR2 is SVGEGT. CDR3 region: CASSYSILRTGARERTEAFF. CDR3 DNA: TGTGCCAGCAGTTACTCGATCTTGCGTACAGGGGCGCGGGAAAGGACTGAAGCTTTCTTT.

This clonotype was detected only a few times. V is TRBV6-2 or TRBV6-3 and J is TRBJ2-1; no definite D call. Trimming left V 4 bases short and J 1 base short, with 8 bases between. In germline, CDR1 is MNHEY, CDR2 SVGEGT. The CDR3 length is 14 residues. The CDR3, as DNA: TGTGCCAGCAGTTCCTTTAGGTCCTACAATGAGCAGTTCTTC. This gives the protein CASSSFRSYNEQFF.

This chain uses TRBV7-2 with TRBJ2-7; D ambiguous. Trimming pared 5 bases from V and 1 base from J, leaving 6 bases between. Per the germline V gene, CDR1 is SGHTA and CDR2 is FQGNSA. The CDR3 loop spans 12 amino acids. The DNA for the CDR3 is TGTGCCAGCAGCCCCCAGTCCTACGAGCAGTACTTC. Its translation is CASSPQSYEQYF.

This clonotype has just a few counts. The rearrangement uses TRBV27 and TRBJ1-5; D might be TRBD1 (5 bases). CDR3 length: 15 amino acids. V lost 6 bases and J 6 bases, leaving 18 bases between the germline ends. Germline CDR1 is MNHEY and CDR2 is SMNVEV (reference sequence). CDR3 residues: CASRGADSRGQPQHF. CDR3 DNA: TGTGCCAGCAGGGGAGCTGACAGCCGCGGTCAGCCCCAGCATTTT.

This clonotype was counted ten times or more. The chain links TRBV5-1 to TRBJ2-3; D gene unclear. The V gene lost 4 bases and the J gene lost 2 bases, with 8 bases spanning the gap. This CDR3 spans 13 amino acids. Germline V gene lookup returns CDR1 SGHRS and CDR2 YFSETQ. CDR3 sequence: CASSAADTDTQYF. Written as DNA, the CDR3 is TGCGCCAGCAGCGCTGCAGACACAGATACGCAGTATTTT.

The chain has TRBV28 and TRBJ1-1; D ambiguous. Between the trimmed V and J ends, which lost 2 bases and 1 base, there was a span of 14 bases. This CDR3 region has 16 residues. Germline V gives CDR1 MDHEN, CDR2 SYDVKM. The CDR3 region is CASSLAGGQENTEAFF. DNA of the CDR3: TGTGCCAGCAGTTTAGCGGGCGGGCAGGAGAACACTGAAGCTTTCTTT. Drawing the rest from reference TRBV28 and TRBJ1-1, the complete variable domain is DVKVTQSSRYLVKRTGEKVFLECVQDMDHENMFWYRQDPGLGLRLIYFSYDVKMKEKGDIPEGYSVSREKKERFSLILESASTNQTSMYLCASSLAGGQENTEAFFGQGTRLTVV.

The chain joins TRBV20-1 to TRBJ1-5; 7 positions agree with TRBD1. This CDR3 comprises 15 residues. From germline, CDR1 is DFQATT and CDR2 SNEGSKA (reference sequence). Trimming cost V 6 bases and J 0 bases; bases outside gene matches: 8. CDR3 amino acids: CSARRTGDSNQPQHF. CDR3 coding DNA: TGCAGTGCGAGGCGGACAGGCGATAGCAATCAGCCCCAGCATTTT.

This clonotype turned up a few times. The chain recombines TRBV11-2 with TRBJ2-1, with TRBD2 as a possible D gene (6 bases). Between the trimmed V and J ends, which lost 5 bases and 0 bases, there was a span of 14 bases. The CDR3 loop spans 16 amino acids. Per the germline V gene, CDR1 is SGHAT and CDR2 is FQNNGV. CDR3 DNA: TGTGCCAGCAGCGTTTTGGCGGGGTTCTCCTACAATGAGCAGTTCTTC. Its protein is CASSVLAGFSYNEQFF. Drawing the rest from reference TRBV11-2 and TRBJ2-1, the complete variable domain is EAGVAQSPRYKIIEKRQSVAFWCNPISGHATLYWYQQILGQGPKLLIQFQNNGVVDDSQLPKDRFSAERLKGVDSTLKIQPAKLEDSAVYLCASSVLAGFSYNEQFFGPGTRLTVL.

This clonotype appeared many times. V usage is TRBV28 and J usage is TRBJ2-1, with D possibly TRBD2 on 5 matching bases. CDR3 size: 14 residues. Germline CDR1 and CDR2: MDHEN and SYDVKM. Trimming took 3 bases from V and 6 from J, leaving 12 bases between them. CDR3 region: CASSLSGVSNEQFF. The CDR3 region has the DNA TGTGCCAGCAGTTTGTCCGGGGTTAGCAATGAGCAGTTCTTC. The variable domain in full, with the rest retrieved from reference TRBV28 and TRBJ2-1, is DVKVTQSSRYLVKRTGEKVFLECVQDMDHENMFWYRQDPGLGLRLIYFSYDVKMKEKGDIPEGYSVSREKKERFSLILESASTNQTSMYLCASSLSGVSNEQFFGPGTRLTVL.

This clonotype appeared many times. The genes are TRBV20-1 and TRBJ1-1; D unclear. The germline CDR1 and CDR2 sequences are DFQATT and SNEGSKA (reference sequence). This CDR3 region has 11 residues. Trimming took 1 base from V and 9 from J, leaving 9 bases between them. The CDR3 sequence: CSARGGPQAFF. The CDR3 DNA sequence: TGCAGTGCTAGAGGGGGTCCCCAAGCTTTCTTT.

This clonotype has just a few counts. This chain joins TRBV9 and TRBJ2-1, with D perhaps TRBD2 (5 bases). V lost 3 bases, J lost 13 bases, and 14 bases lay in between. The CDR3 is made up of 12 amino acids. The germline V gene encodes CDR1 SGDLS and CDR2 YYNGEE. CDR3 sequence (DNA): TGTGCCAGCAGCGCCAGCGGACCCTACCAGTTCTTC. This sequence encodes CASSASGPYQFF.

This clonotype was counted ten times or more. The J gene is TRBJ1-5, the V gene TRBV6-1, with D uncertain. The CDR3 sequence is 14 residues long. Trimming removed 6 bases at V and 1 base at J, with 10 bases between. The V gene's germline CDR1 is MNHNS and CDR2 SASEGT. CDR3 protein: CASSGSESNQPQHF. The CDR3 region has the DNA TGTGCCAGCAGCGGATCGGAAAGCAATCAGCCCCAGCATTTT.